The subject of this entry is one T cell receptor (beta chain). The target antigen is unknown. This entry comes from a study of Ad26.COV2.S vaccination and SARS-CoV-2 variants. Study-wide background: Administration of Ad26.COV2.S was intramuscular, either once or twice 56 days apart.

The repertoire was sequenced with immunoSEQ multiplex PCR; TCRdb's copy has only in-frame clones and lacks some. The table lists more than 250,000 clones, around 87% of them singletons. General observations from the study: The TCR breadth and depth analyses may have understated or missed part of the total T cell responses. Spike-specific TCR breadth in vaccine recipients exceeded that seen in placebo recipients.

Sample treatment: some 19 received Ad26.COV2.S at low or high dose, single or two shots; about 5 received placebo; per-sample allocation not given. Collection of the samples took place on day 63 after the first injection of vaccine or placebo. Expression of Wuhan-strain SARS-CoV-2 spike came from the Ad26 vector that formed the vaccine. Germline V gene lookup returns CDR1 KGHSH and CDR2 LQKENI. V lost 3 bases and J lost 7; bases outside the gene matches: 12. The CDR3 length is 15 residues. The specimen was peripheral blood, collected in a trial of Ad26.COV2.S vaccine versus placebo. The V call is TRBV18, the J call TRBJ2-7; 7 bases line up with TRBD2. The sequence was obtained from a person aged 18 to 65 who received the Ad26.COV2.S COVID-19 vaccine or a placebo. The CDR3 DNA follows: TGTGCCAGCTCACCGCAGCGGGATGGGTTGGGGGAGCAGTACTTC. It is translated as CASSPQRDGLGEQYF. The full variable domain, completed using reference TRBV18 and TRBJ2-7, is NAGVMQNPRHLVRRRGQEARLRCSPMKGHSHVYWYRQLPEEGLKFMVYLQKENIIDESGMPKERFSAEFPKEGPSILRIQQVVRGDSAAYFCASSPQRDGLGEQYFGPGTRLTVT.